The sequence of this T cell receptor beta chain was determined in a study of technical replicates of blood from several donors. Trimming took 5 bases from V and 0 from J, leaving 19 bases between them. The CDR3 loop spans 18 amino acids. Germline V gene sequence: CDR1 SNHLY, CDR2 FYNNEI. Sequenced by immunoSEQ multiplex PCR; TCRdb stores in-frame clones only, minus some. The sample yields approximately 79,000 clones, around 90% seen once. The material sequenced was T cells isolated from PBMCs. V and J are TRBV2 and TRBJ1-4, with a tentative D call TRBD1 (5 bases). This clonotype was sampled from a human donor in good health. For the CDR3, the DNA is TGTGCCAGCAGTCCCCCAGGACACGAAATTGCAACTAATGAAAAACTGTTTTTT. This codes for CASSPPGHEIATNEKLFF.